A single sample gave rise to the 3 T cell receptor beta chains below, sequenced in a study of shared clonotypes between healthy human individuals. Clones were read by immunoSEQ multiplex PCR, and TCRdb kept only the in-frame ones, dropping some. The sample lists 2 million to 2.5 million clones; roughly 90% were seen once. Sequences were obtained from naive CD4+ T cells from PBMCs. Subset noted: CD45RA+ positively selected. The receptors derive from a man aged 18 to 30 in good health. Some clones in this sample may be carry-over from other donors' samples.

This clone was found once. The CDR3 is CASSLGRTSNTEAFF. CDR3 bases: TGTGCCAGCAGCTTAGGGCGGACTTCGAACACTGAAGCTTTCTTT. The chain links TRBV11-1 to TRBJ1-1; the D is unclear. CDR1 and CDR2 (germline): SGHAT, FQDESV (reference sequence). The CDR3 spans 15 residues. Trimming took off 1 base at V and 1 base at J, with 10 bases between the two ends.

The V gene is TRBV6-6, the J gene TRBJ2-1; 11 bases fit TRBD1. CDR3 length: 14 residues. Trimming removed 6 bases from V and 10 bases from J; junction bases left unmatched: 8. Germline CDR1 and CDR2: MNHNY and SVGAGI (reference sequence). The CDR3 DNA reads TGTGCCAGCAGGACAGGGACAGGGGGGAGAGAGCAGTTCTTC. As protein: CASRTGTGGREQFF.

CDR3 sequence (DNA): TGTGCCAGCAGCCAAGACGAACAGCCCCAGCATTTT. Its translation: CASSQDEQPQHF. The J gene is TRBJ1-5, the V gene TRBV4-2; D gene unclear. The CDR3 length is 12 residues. V shed 0 bases and J shed 7 bases, with 4 bases lying between them. Germline values: CDR1 LGHNA, CDR2 YNFKEQ.